The entry that follows covers one T cell receptor (beta chain) sequence. The data originate from a study of OX40 agonist ivuxolimab in advanced cancers. Overall study context: Patients were infused with ivuxolimab every 2 weeks at 0.01 to 10 mg/kg. Dose-escalation patients had hepatocellular carcinoma, melanoma, renal cell or head and neck cancer. Of mixed ages from about 20 to 80 and averaging approximately 60 years, the group was roughly 83% male.

The data were produced by immunoSEQ multiplex PCR, yet TCRdb's version contains in-frame clones alone and is incomplete. The sample lists some 70,000 clones, around 86% occurring once. The germline V gene has CDR1 SGHVS and CDR2 FNYEAQ. Trimming left V 4 bases short and J 7 bases short, with 17 bases between. CDR3 length: 15 residues. Sequencing was performed on CD4+ or CD8+ T cells sorted from blood, taken in a trial of the OX40 agonist ivuxolimab. This chain links TRBV7-6 with TRBJ2-1, with D possibly TRBD1 on 6 matching bases. This receptor was obtained from an adult with an advanced solid tumor such as melanoma, head and neck, liver or kidney cancer. CDR3 region: CASSWSSNRANEQFF. CDR3 in DNA: TGTGCCAGCAGCTGGAGCTCCAACAGGGCAAATGAGCAGTTCTTC.